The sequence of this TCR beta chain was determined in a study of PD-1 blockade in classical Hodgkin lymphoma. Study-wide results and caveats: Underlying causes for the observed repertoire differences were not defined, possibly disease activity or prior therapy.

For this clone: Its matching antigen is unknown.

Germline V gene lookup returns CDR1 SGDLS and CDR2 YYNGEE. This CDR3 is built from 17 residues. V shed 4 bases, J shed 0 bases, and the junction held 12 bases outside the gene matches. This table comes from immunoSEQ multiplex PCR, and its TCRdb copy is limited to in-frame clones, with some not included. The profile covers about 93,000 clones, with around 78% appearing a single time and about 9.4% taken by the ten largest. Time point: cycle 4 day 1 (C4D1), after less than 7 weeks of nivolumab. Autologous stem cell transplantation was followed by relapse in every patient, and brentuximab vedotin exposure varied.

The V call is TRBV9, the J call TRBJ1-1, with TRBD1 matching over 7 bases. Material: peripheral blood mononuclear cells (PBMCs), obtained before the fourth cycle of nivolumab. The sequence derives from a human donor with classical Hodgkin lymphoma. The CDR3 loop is CASSPRQGYIMNTEAFF. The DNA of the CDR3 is TGTGCCAGCAGCCCTAGACAGGGCTACATCATGAACACTGAAGCTTTCTTT.